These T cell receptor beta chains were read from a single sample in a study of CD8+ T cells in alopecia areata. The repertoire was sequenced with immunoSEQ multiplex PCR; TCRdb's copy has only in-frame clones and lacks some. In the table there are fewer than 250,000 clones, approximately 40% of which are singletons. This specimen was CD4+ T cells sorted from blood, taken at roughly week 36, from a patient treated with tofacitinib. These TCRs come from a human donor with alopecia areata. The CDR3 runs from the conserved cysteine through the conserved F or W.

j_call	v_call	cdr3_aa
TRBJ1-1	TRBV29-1	CSARGVPEAFF
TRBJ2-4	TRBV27	CASTTVSLAKNIQYF
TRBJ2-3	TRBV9	CASSVVWGGTDTQYF
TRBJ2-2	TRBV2	CASSGVTNAGELFF
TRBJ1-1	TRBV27	CASSLVGYLNTEAFF
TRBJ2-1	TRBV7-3	CASSLSGTYYNEQFF
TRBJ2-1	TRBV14	CASSQVRGGHEQFF
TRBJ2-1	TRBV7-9	CASSLVFGTQYNEQFF
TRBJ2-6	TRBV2	CASSEGRISSGANVLTF
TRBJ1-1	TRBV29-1	CSGKSGIRNTEAFF
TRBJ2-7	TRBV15	CATSRGTSGNYEQYF
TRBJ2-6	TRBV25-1	CASGNPSGANVLTF
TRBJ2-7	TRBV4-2	CASSQDLRGSYEQYF
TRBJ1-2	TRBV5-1	CASSVRDRGPGGYTF
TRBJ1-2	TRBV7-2	CASSLARADYGYTF
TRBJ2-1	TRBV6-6	CASSYSTGSKVDEQFF
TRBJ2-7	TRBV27	CASSLVGGSYEQYF
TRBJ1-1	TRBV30	CAWSVDRGITEAFF
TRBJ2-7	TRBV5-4	CASSLVGYEQYF
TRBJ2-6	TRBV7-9	CASSLSRTPAAF
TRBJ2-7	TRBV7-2	CASSLSVPYEQYF
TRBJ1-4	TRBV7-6	CASSQDGPNEKLFF
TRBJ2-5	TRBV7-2	CASSLLGLAGVFGETQYF
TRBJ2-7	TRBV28	CASSLRRESGEQYF
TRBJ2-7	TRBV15	CATSRDRSYEQYF
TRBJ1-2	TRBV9	CASSDRKRGYGYTF
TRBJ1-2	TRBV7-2	CASSTLKQPPGYTF
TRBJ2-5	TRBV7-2	CASSLALAGGMGETQYF